The 29 T cell receptor beta chains below were found in one sample sequenced in a study of blood T cells in healthy people across ages. Sample-barcoded 5' priming and a J-beta primer mix drove a second PCR of roughly 6 to 12 cycles. TCRdb processed the 5' RACE reads anew with MiXCR; each CDR3 protein has one entry. The sample holds hundreds of thousands of distinct CDR3 sequences, approximately 30% seen once. The specimen was blood. The receptors originated from a woman of 80 years or more in good health.

This clonotype was found many times. The chain joins TRBV29-1 to TRBJ2-1; 12 positions match TRBD1. CDR1 SQVTM and CDR2 ANQGSEA come from the germline V gene. The CDR3 loop spans 14 amino acids. V trimming: 8 bases; J trimming: 4 bases; junction bases outside the gene matches: 6. Here the CDR3 DNA reads TGCAGCACCTTGGGACAGGGGGCTTACAATGAGCAGTTCTTC. Its protein is CSTLGQGAYNEQFF.

This clonotype has at least ten counts. CDR3 bases: TGTGCCAGCAGAGAACACATGCGGACAGGGGAGGCCAAAAACATTCAGTACTTC. Encoded protein: CASREHMRTGEAKNIQYF. The V call is TRBV2, the J call TRBJ2-4; 9 bases are shared with TRBD1. This CDR3 comprises 18 residues. Germline CDR1 reads SNHLY; CDR2 reads FYNNEI. V dropped 6 bases and J dropped 1; count of bases not matched to a gene: 13.

This clonotype was recorded at least ten times. This chain's CDR3 is CASSRRGDYGYTF. In DNA, the CDR3 is TGTGCCAGCAGCCGTCGGGGCGACTATGGCTACACCTTC. The chain links TRBV3-1 to TRBJ1-2; D perhaps matches TRBD1 (5 bases). Trimming pared 4 bases from V and 3 bases from J, leaving 9 bases between. The germline V gene has CDR1 LGHDT and CDR2 YNNKEL (reference sequence). This CDR3 has 13 amino acids.

With regard to this clonotype: At one of its ends the junction is not consistent with the germline gene, which may arise from a read error. The chain recombines TRBV7-8 with TRBJ2-3, with D possibly TRBD1 on 5 matching bases. The CDR3 has 15 amino acids. Germline CDR1 and CDR2: SGHVS and FQNEAQ. The CDR3 region is CASSSRAQGTDAQYF. DNA of the CDR3: TGTGCCAGCAGCTCCCGGGCCCAGGGCACAGATGCGCAGTATTTT.

There are a few counts of this clonotype. The rearrangement uses TRBV4-2 and TRBJ1-2; TRBD1 is a possible D gene (5 bases). V lost 3 bases to trimming and J lost 4 bases, with 18 bases between them. In germline, CDR1 is LGHNA, CDR2 YNFKEQ. The CDR3 totals 16 residues. The CDR3 bases are TGTGCCAGCAGCCACGAAACTCGGGGGGGGACCTATGGCTACACCTTC. Amino acids: CASSHETRGGTYGYTF.

This clonotype has a count of ten or more. The chain employs TRBV5-1 and TRBJ2-7; 7 bases are shared with TRBD1. V dropped 5 bases and J dropped 3; count of bases not matched to a gene: 5. This CDR3 is built from 13 residues. Germline V gives CDR1 SGHRS, CDR2 YFSETQ. CDR3 residues: CASSEAGGYEQYF. The CDR3 DNA is TGCGCCAGCAGTGAGGCAGGGGGCTACGAGCAGTACTTC.

This rearrangement joins TRBV30 to TRBJ1-4, with a weak D call TRBD1 (6 bases). The germline V gene has CDR1 GTSNPN and CDR2 SVGIG (reference sequence). This CDR3 comprises 16 residues. V lost 0 bases, J lost 7 bases, and 18 bases lay in between. DNA for the CDR3: TGTGCCTGGAGTGTAGGGGGATCAGGTCGGGGTGAAAAACTGTTTTTT. Its protein product is CAWSVGGSGRGEKLFF.

This clonotype has a count of ten or more. The chain recombines TRBV10-3 with TRBJ2-5, with a tentative D call TRBD2 (7 bases). V was cut by 6 bases and J by 4 bases, with 18 bases left in between. The CDR3 runs 15 residues. Germline loops: CDR1 ENHRY, CDR2 SYGVKD. The CDR3 is CAIRGGAGPTETQYF. CDR3 DNA: TGTGCCATCAGGGGGGGGGCGGGCCCCACAGAGACCCAGTACTTC.

This clonotype was picked up many times. V and J are TRBV7-2 and TRBJ2-7, with 8 positions matching TRBD1. From germline, CDR1 is SGHTA and CDR2 FQGNSA. CDR3 size: 13 residues. The ends lost 5 bases at V and 7 bases at J; junction bases unmatched: 7. Here the CDR3 reads CASSKDRVQEQYF. CDR3 in DNA: TGTGCCAGCAGCAAGGACAGGGTGCAAGAGCAGTACTTC.

This clonotype has at least ten counts. The rearrangement joins TRBV4-2 to TRBJ2-1, with D possibly matching TRBD2 (5 bases). The CDR3 consists of 16 residues. Germline V gives CDR1 LGHNA, CDR2 YNFKEQ. The V end lost 1 base, the J end lost 1 base, and 11 bases lay between the germline ends. The CDR3 sequence: CASSQVGGESYNEQFF. CDR3 coding DNA: TGTGCCAGCAGCCAAGTTGGAGGAGAATCCTACAATGAGCAGTTCTTC.

The gene calls are TRBV9 and TRBJ1-4, with D possibly TRBD1 on 5 matching bases. Looked up from germline, CDR1 is SGDLS and CDR2 is YYNGEE. This CDR3 spans 14 amino acids. V lost 0 bases and J lost 8, with 11 bases in between. Here the CDR3 reads CASSVGGVGEKLFF. The DNA for the CDR3 is TGTGCCAGCAGCGTAGGGGGGGTTGGCGAAAAACTGTTTTTT.

V and J are TRBV5-6 and TRBJ1-2; 8 nucleotides align to TRBD1. This CDR3 has 17 amino acids. The junction had 12 bases not matched to a gene; V was cut back by 0 bases and J by 5 bases. CDR1 is SGHDT and CDR2 is YYEEEE in the germline V gene. The CDR3 protein is CASSLAGGQGALYGYTF. The CDR3 coding sequence is TGTGCCAGCAGCTTGGCCGGAGGGCAGGGGGCTTTATATGGCTACACCTTC.

V gene TRBV20-1 combines with J gene TRBJ1-1; the match to TRBD1 covers 8 bases. J gave up 2 bases and V 6 bases, and 5 bases lay outside the gene matches. The CDR3 sequence is 13 residues long. Germline CDR1 DFQATT, CDR2 SNEGSKA (reference sequence). The CDR3: CSATTGDNTEAFF. The CDR3 nucleotides read TGCAGTGCCACGACAGGGGACAACACTGAAGCTTTCTTT.

This clonotype was found many times. The chain employs TRBV7-2 and TRBJ2-3, with 7 bases identical to TRBD2. Germline V gives CDR1 SGHTA, CDR2 FQGNSA. Unmatched junction bases numbered 13, after V lost 3 bases and J lost 7 bases. The CDR3 is 16 amino acids. CDR3 amino acids: CASSFLSGATGNTQYF. The DNA of the CDR3 is TGTGCCAGCAGCTTTTTAAGCGGGGCCACTGGTAATACGCAGTATTTT. The entire variable domain, with the rest obtained from reference TRBV7-2 and TRBJ2-3, is as follows: GAGVSQSPSNKVTEKGKDVELRCDPISGHTALYWYRQSLGQGLEFLIYFQGNSAPDKSGLPSDRFSAERTGGSVSTLTIQRTQQEDSAVYLCASSFLSGATGNTQYFGPGTRLTVL.

The chain recombines TRBV10-3 with TRBJ1-1; TRBD1 aligns across 11 bases. Germline CDR1 reads ENHRY; CDR2 reads SYGVKD. This CDR3 is built from 14 residues. Trimming removed 2 bases from V and 5 bases from J; junction bases left unmatched: 1. For the CDR3, the DNA is TGTGCCATCAGTGAGGGGACAGGGGGAACTGAAGCTTTCTTT. Residues: CAISEGTGGTEAFF.

The chain uses TRBV7-9 and TRBJ2-7, with D possibly matching TRBD1 (6 bases). V lost 10 bases, J lost 4 bases, and 23 bases lay in between. Germline loops: CDR1 SEHNR, CDR2 FQNEAQ (reference sequence). CDR3 length equals 15 residues. CDR3 amino acids: CAISESPGQTYEQYF. The CDR3 DNA sequence: TGTGCCATCAGTGAGTCCCCGGGACAAACTTACGAGCAGTACTTC.

Comment on this clonotype: A read error may explain this, as a much larger clone is one base away. V gene TRBV21-1 combines with J gene TRBJ2-1; the DNA was not compared with TRBD1, the D call given in the table. TRBV21-1 is assigned pseudogene status. The CDR3 spans 17 residues. The DNA of the CDR3 is TGTGCCAGCAGCAAAAGGTGTCCGTCGAGCTCCTGCAATGAGCAGTTCTTC. It translates to CASSKRCPSSSCNEQFF.

The table lists this clonotype with many counts. The chain links TRBV5-1 to TRBJ2-5; 7 nucleotides match TRBD2. The ends lost 0 bases at V and 2 bases at J; junction bases unmatched: 7. The CDR3 is made up of 16 amino acids. CDR1 is SGHRS, CDR2 YFSETQ, per germline. CDR3 region: CASSLGSSGGQETQYF. CDR3 nucleotides: TGCGCCAGCAGCTTGGGGTCTAGCGGAGGACAAGAGACCCAGTACTTC.

The CDR3 protein is CSFRGGMSSYNEQFF. In DNA, the CDR3 is TGCAGCTTTAGAGGGGGAATGAGCTCCTACAATGAGCAGTTCTTC. The V and J genes are TRBV20-1 and TRBJ2-1, with TRBD1 as a possible D gene (6 bases). The CDR3 totals 15 residues. Germline V lookup: CDR1 DFQATT, CDR2 SNEGSKA (reference sequence).

This clonotype was detected ten times or more. V usage is TRBV28 and J usage is TRBJ1-2; no reliable D call. Germline CDR1 is MDHEN and CDR2 is SYDVKM. CDR3 size: 14 residues. Trimming left V 6 bases short and J 4 bases short, with 15 bases between. This chain's CDR3 is CASRAGSFAYGYTF. CDR3 nucleotides: TGTGCCAGCAGAGCGGGAAGCTTCGCCTATGGCTACACCTTC.

This clonotype was seen a handful of times. The chain uses TRBV7-9 and TRBJ1-2, with 9 bases lining up with TRBD1. CDR1 and CDR2 (germline): SEHNR, FQNEAQ (reference sequence). The CDR3 length is 16 residues. The junction had 9 bases not matched to a gene; V was cut back by 3 bases and J by 4 bases. This chain's CDR3 is CASSLAGTGKFYGYTF. The CDR3 DNA is TGTGCCAGCAGCTTGGCCGGGACAGGGAAATTCTATGGCTACACCTTC.

Notes on this clonotype: At one end the junction does not follow the germline gene, possibly because of a read error. This chain joins TRBV15 and TRBJ1-4, with D possibly TRBD1 on 5 matching bases. This CDR3 contains 16 residues. Germline lookup yields CDR1 LNHNV and CDR2 YYDKDF (reference sequence). The CDR3 sequence: CATSREWGVIEEKRFF. DNA for the CDR3: TGTGCCACCAGCAGAGAGTGGGGGGTGATAGAGGAAAAACGGTTTTTT.

This clonotype was observed many times. A much bigger clone sits one base away, suggesting this may be a read error. The rearrangement uses TRBV7-2 and TRBJ2-5; TRBD1 matches 7 bases. CDR3 length: 14 residues. Germline V gene data show CDR1 as SGHTA and CDR2 as FQGNSA. V lost 2 bases to trimming and J lost 11 bases; unmatched junction nucleotides: 11. CDR3 amino acids: CASSLTSTGSEQYF. CDR3 nucleotides: TGTGCCAGCAGCTTAACCTCGACAGGGAGTGAGCAGTACTTC.

This clonotype came up many times. The chain has TRBV20-1 and TRBJ1-2, with D possibly matching TRBD1 (5 bases). Germline loops: CDR1 DFQATT, CDR2 SNEGSKA (reference sequence). V gave up 5 bases and J gave up 7 bases, with 23 bases separating them. This CDR3 has 15 amino acids. The CDR3 region is CSALDLWDGVGGYTF. The DNA for the CDR3 is TGCAGTGCTCTTGACTTATGGGACGGGGTAGGTGGCTACACCTTC.

The rearrangement links TRBV10-3 to TRBJ2-5, with 8 nucleotides matching TRBD1. The CDR3 is 13 amino acids. Trimming at V came to 10 bases and at J to 2 bases, leaving 6 bases not matched to a gene. CDR1 ENHRY and CDR2 SYGVKD come from the germline V gene. The CDR3 bases are TGTGCCACCACAGGGGGATTTCAAGAGACCCAGTACTTC. This translates into CATTGGFQETQYF.

This sequence joins TRBV6-2 or TRBV6-3 and TRBJ2-1; no reliable D call. The V gene's germline CDR1 is MNHEY and CDR2 SVGEGT. The CDR3 extends over 13 amino acids. Between the trimmed V and J ends, which lost 6 bases and 4 bases, there was a span of 10 bases. The CDR3 bases are TGTGCCAGCAGCCCCGGCTTTTACAATGAGCAGTTCTTC. Protein sequence: CASSPGFYNEQFF.

This clonotype has ten or more counts. The V and J genes are TRBV6-5 and TRBJ1-5; D is undetermined. This CDR3 is built from 14 residues. Germline V gives CDR1 MNHEY, CDR2 SVGAGI. Trimming took 4 bases from V and 3 from J, leaving 10 bases between them. CDR3 bases: TGTGCCAGCAGTTCCGGGTCCTACAATCAGCCCCAGCATTTT. This sequence encodes CASSSGSYNQPQHF.

This clonotype was picked up many times. The chain is built from TRBV4-3 and TRBJ2-1; 11 bases align to TRBD2. The V and J ends lost 4 bases and 9 bases, in that order; junction bases with no gene match: 8. Germline V CDR1 and CDR2: LGHNA, YSLEER. CDR3 length equals 15 residues. In DNA form, the CDR3 reads TGCGCCAGCAGCCGGGCGGCTAGCGGGGGGACTGAGCAGTTCTTC. Its protein is CASSRAASGGTEQFF.

This rearrangement joins TRBV7-3 to TRBJ2-7; perhaps D is TRBD1 or TRBD2 (5 bases each). The DNA end favors TRBJ2-5, so the J call may be wrong. CDR3 size: 13 residues. Per germline, CDR1 SGHTA and CDR2 FQGTGA. For the CDR3, the DNA is TGTGCCAGCAGCCGTGAGAGGGGAGAGACCCAGTACTTC. It is translated as CASSRERGETQYF.